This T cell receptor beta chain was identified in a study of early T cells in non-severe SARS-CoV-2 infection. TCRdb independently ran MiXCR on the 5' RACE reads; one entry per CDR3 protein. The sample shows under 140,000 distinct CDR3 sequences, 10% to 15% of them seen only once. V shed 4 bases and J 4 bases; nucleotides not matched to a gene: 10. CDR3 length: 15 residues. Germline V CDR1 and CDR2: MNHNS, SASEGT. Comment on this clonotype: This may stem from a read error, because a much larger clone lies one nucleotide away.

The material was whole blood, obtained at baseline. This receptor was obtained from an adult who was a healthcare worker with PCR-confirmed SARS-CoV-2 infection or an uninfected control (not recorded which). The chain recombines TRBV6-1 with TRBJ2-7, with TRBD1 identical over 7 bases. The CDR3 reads CASSAWIGGAYEQYF. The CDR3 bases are TGTGCCAGCAGTGCATGGATAGGGGGCGCTTACGAGCAGTACTTC.